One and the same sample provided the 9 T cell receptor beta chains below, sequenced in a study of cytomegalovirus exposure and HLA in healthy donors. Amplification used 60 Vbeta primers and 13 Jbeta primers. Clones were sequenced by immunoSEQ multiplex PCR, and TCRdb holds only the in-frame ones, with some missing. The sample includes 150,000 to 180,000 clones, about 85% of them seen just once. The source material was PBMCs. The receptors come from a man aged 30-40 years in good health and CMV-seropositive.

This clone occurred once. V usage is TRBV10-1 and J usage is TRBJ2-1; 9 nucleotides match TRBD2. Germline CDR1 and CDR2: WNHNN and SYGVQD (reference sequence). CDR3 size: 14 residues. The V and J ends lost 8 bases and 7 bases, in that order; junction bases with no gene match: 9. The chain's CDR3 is CASSPGTSSNEQFF. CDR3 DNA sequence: TGCGCCAGCTCCCCTGGGACTAGCAGTAATGAGCAGTTCTTC.

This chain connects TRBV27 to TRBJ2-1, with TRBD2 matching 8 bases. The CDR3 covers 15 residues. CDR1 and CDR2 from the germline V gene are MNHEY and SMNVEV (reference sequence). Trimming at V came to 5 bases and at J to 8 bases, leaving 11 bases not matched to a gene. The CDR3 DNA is TGTGCCAGCAGTCCCGTAGCGGGGCTCCTCGATGAGCAGTTCTTC. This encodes CASSPVAGLLDEQFF.

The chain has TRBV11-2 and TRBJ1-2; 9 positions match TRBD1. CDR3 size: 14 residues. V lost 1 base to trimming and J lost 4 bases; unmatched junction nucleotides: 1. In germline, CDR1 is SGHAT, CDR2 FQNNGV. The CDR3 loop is CASSLGGQGYGYTF. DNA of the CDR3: TGTGCCAGCAGCTTAGGGGGACAGGGCTATGGCTACACCTTC.

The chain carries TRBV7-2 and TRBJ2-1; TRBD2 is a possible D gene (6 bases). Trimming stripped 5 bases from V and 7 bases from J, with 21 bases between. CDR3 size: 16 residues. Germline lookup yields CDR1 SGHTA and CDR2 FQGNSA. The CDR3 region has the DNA TGTGCCAGCAGCCTTGACAACGGGGAGGTTGGGAATGAGCAGTTCTTC. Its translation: CASSLDNGEVGNEQFF.

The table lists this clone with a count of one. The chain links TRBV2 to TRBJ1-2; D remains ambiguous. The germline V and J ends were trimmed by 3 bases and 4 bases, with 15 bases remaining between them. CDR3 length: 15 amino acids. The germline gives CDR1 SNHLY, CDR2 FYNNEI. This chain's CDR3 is CASSDLREHPYGYTF. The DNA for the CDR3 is TGTGCCAGCAGTGACCTACGGGAACACCCCTATGGCTACACCTTC.

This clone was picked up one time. The CDR3 bases are TGTGCCAGCAGCCTCGCGTTGGGCAATCAGCCCCAGCATTTT. It yields the protein CASSLALGNQPQHF. The genes are TRBV7-2 and TRBJ1-5; D uncertain. Trimming stripped 5 bases from V and 2 bases from J, with 10 bases between. The CDR3 runs 14 residues. Germline-derived CDR1 and CDR2 are SGHTA and FQGNSA.

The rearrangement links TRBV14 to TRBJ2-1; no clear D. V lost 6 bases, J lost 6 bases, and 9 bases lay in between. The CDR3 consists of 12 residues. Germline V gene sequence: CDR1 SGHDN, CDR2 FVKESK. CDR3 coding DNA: TGTGCCAGCAGGCGGAGTGGCAATGAGCAGTTCTTC. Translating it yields CASRRSGNEQFF.

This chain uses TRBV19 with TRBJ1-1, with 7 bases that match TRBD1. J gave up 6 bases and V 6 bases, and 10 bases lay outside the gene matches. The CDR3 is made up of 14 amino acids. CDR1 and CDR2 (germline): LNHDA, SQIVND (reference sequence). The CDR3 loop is CASSPRQGGAEAFF. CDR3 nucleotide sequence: TGTGCCAGTAGCCCTCGACAGGGTGGCGCTGAAGCTTTCTTT.

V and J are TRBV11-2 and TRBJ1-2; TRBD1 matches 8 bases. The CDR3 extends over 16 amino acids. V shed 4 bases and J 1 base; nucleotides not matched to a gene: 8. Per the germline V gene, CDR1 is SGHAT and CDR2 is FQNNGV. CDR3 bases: TGTGCCAGCAGCTCCCGACAGGGGTCCCTTAACTATGGCTACACCTTC. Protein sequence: CASSSRQGSLNYGYTF.